The T cell receptor (beta chain) under discussion was sequenced for a study of regulatory T cells in long-lasting Graves disease. Study-level findings and limits: Among samples with persistent disease, TRBV28, TRBJ1-2 and TRBJ2-5 were favored. Only a small sample size was used, which may have cut accuracy.

The junction had 9 bases not matched to a gene; V was cut back by 5 bases and J by 1 base. This CDR3 has 16 amino acids. In building TCR beta libraries, iRepertoire HTBI primers were used together with Arm-PCR of CDR3 regions. In TCRdb, the multiplex PCR reads were re-called with MiXCR into one record per CDR3 protein. The data show a few hundred thousand distinct CDR3 sequences, roughly 23% seen once. This clonotype was recorded a few times. The antigen remains undetermined. Stated time point: persistent/refractory GD, antithyroid drugs over 5 years with positive TRAb. The TCR library used RNA extracted from PBMCs. Doctors identified Graves' disease using the American Thyroid Association guidelines.

The genes are TRBV12-3 or TRBV12-4 and TRBJ2-7; TRBD2 agrees at 9 bases. The receptor's source is a female donor with Graves disease. Sequenced here: peripheral blood mononuclear cells (PBMCs), sampled when the disease was refractory, from a patient treated with antithyroid drugs. In DNA, the CDR3 is TGTGCCAGCAGTCCCCGGGCTAGCGGGATATCCTACGAGCAGTACTTC. Its translation is CASSPRASGISYEQYF.